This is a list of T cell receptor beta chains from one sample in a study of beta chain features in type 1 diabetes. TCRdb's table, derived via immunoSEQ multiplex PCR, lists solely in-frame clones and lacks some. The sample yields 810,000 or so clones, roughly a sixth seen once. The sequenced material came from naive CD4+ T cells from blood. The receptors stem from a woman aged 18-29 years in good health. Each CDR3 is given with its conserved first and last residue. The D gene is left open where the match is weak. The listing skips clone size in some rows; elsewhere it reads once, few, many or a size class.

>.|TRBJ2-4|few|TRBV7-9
CASSLLEIRAKNIQYF
TGTGCCAGCAGCTTACTTGAGATTCGGGCCAAAAACATTCAGTACTTC
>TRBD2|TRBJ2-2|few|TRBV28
CASSLWGTRNTGELFF
TGTGCCAGCAGTTTATGGGGGACTAGGAACACCGGGGAGCTGTTTTTT
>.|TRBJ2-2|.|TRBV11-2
CASSRRAVRTGELFF
TGTGCCAGCAGCCGGAGGGCAGTGCGCACCGGGGAGCTGTTTTTT
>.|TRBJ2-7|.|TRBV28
CASSLRSYEQYF
TGTGCCAGCAGTTTACGCTCCTACGAGCAGTACTTC
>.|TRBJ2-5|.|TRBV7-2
CASSSGAGRETQYF
TGTGCCAGCAGCTCCGGGGCGGGGAGGGAGACCCAGTACTTC
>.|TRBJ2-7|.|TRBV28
CASSFRIEQYF
TGTGCCAGCAGTTTTAGGATCGAGCAGTACTTC
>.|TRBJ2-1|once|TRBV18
CASSLSQATYNEQFF
TGTGCCAGCTCACTTTCTCAGGCTACATACAATGAGCAGTTCTTC
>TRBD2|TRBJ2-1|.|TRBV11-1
CASSLRLAGGFGEQFF
TGTGCCAGCAGCTTAAGACTAGCGGGAGGGTTTGGAGAGCAGTTCTTC
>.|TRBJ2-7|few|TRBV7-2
CASSPNRREQYF
TGTGCCAGCAGCCCTAATCGGAGGGAGCAGTACTTC
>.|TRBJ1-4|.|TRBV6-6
CASSYSLEGREKLFF
TGTGCCAGCAGTTACTCGTTAGAGGGGCGTGAAAAACTGTTTTTT
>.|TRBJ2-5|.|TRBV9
CASSVAGSQETQYF
TGTGCCAGCAGCGTGGCCGGGAGCCAAGAGACCCAGTACTTC
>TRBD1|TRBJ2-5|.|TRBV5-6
CASSWDRTQYF
TGTGCCAGCAGCTGGGACAGGACCCAGTACTTC
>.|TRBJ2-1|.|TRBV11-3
CASSTGSYNEQFF
TGTGCCAGCAGCACGGGTTCCTACAATGAGCAGTTCTTC
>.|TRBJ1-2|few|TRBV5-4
CASSLTQGTYGYTF
TGTGCCAGCAGCTTAACCCAGGGGACCTATGGCTACACCTTC
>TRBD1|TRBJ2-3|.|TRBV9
CASSLGQITDTQYF
TGTGCCAGCAGCTTGGGACAGATCACAGATACGCAGTATTTT
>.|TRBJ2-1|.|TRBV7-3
CASSLSGTYNEQFF
TGTGCCAGCAGCTTAAGTGGGACATACAATGAGCAGTTCTTC
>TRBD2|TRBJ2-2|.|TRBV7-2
CASSPRSGRGPGELFF
TGTGCCAGCAGCCCCAGAAGCGGGAGGGGGCCCGGGGAGCTGTTTTTT
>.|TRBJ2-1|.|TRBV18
CASSPAVEARQSNNEQFF
TGTGCCAGCTCACCAGCGGTCGAGGCACGCCAGTCGAACAATGAGCAGTTCTTC
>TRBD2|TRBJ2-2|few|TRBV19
CASSIASGNTGELFF
TGTGCCAGTAGTATCGCTAGCGGGAATACCGGGGAGCTGTTTTTT
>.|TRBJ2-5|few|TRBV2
CASSEIGGGGPETQYF
TGTGCCAGCAGTGAAATCGGAGGGGGAGGGCCAGAGACCCAGTACTTC
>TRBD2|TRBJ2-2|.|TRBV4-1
CASSNARGGSVSTGELFF
TGCGCCAGCAGCAATGCCCGGGGCGGGAGCGTTAGCACCGGGGAGCTGTTTTTT
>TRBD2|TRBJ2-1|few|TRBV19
CASSILAGGLPYNEQFF
TGTGCCAGTAGTATACTAGCGGGAGGGCTCCCCTACAATGAGCAGTTCTTC
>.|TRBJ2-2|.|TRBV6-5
CASSYSGRGELFF
TGTGCCAGCAGTTATTCGGGTCGCGGGGAGCTGTTTTTT
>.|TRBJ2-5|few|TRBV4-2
CASSRQVSGETQYF
TGTGCCAGCAGCCGACAGGTTTCGGGGGAGACCCAGTACTTC
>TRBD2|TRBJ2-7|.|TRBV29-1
CSVARTSGTYEQYF
TGCAGCGTTGCAAGGACTAGCGGGACCTACGAGCAGTACTTC
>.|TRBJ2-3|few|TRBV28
CASSPPILVDTQYF
TGTGCCAGCAGCCCACCTATACTTGTCGATACGCAGTATTTT
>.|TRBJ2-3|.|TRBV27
CASSFRWAGTDTQYF
TGTGCCAGCAGTTTCCGGTGGGCCGGCACAGATACGCAGTATTTT
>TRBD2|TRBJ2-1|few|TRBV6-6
CASSRLAELNEQFF
TGTGCCAGCAGTCGGCTAGCGGAGCTCAATGAGCAGTTCTTC
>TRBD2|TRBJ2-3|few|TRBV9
CASSVAPLLAGGHTDTQYF
TGTGCCAGCAGCGTAGCCCCGTTACTAGCGGGAGGTCACACAGATACGCAGTATTTT
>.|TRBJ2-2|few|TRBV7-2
CASSLAFRLAGDGTGELFF
TGTGCCAGCAGCTTAGCATTTCGTTTGGCTGGCGACGGCACCGGGGAGCTGTTTTTT
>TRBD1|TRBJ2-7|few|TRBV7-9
CASSFGPPTGLATYEQYF
TGTGCCAGCAGCTTTGGACCGCCGACAGGGCTCGCCACCTACGAGCAGTACTTC
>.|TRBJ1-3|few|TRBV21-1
CASKQGVTNTIYF
TGTGCCAGCAAGCAGGGGGTGACAAACACCATATATTTT
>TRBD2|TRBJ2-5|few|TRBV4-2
CASSQEGPGTSGRAGEETQYF
TGTGCCAGCAGCCAAGAGGGGCCCGGGACTAGCGGGAGGGCCGGAGAAGAGACCCAGTACTTC
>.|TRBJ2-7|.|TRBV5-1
CASSLGTVVGYEQYF
TGCGCCAGCAGCTTGGGGACTGTTGTGGGATACGAGCAGTACTTC
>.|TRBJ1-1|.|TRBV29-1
CSVVPGTENTEAFF
TGCAGCGTTGTACCCGGGACGGAGAACACTGAAGCTTTCTTT
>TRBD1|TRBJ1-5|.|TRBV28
CASSLSPGGHQPQHF
TGTGCCAGCAGTTTATCTCCAGGGGGCCATCAGCCCCAGCATTTT
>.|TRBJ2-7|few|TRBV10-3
CATGTLVYEQYF
TGTGCCACCGGGACCCTTGTCTACGAGCAGTACTTC
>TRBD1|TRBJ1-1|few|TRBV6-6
CASSYRGRTEAFF
TGTGCCAGCAGCTACAGGGGGCGGACTGAAGCTTTCTTT
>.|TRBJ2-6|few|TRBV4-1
CASSPVTGGGGANVLTF
TGCGCCAGCAGCCCTGTGACAGGAGGCGGTGGGGCCAACGTCCTGACTTTC
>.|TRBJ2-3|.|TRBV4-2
CASSQDLTRRTDTQYF
TGTGCCAGCAGCCAAGATCTTACCAGGCGCACAGATACGCAGTATTTT
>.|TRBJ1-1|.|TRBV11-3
CASSLNRDTEAFF
TGTGCCAGCAGCTTGAACAGGGACACTGAAGCTTTCTTT
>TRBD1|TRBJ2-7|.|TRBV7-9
CASSLGPGQGAYEQYF
TGTGCCAGCAGCCTGGGTCCGGGACAGGGAGCCTACGAGCAGTACTTC
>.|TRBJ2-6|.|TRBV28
CASTQSGLRHAGGANVLTF
TGTGCCAGCACCCAAAGTGGACTACGACACGCGGGGGGGGCCAACGTCCTGACTTTC
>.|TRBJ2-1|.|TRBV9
CASRCANNEQFF
TGTGCCAGCCGGTGCGCGAACAATGAGCAGTTCTTC
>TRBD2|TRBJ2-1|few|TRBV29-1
CSVGYIAGTVNEQFF
TGCAGCGTCGGCTACATAGCGGGGACGGTCAATGAGCAGTTCTTC
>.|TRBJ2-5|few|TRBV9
CASSVGVSASQETQYF
TGTGCCAGCAGCGTAGGTGTTAGCGCTTCTCAAGAGACCCAGTACTTC
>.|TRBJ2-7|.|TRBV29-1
CSVAGNYEQYF
TGCAGCGTTGCGGGCAACTACGAGCAGTACTTC